This T cell receptor (beta chain) was observed in a study of read filtering for tumor transcriptome and immune sequencing (dated by TCRdb to 2020 to 2022). In the study overall: The cohort had around 18 male and approximately 13 female patients with a mean age of about 71 years, ranging from about 47 to 90. By revised international staging, 8 patients were R-ISS I, 15 to 20 were R-ISS II and 6 or 7 were R-ISS III. After DNase treatment, whole-transcriptome libraries were prepared with the TruSeq RNA Access Library Prep Kit. Per sample, about 3.5 to 10.27 million TCR-region mapped reads were obtained with IR-seq, compared with only roughly 85 to 1273 with RNA-seq. Using the same bone marrow samples, the study ran both targeted immune repertoire sequencing and bulk whole-transcriptome sequencing and then compared the TCR repertoires from each method. A main aim was a read-filtering strategy for immune repertoire data, specifically whether clonotypes supported by a single read should be removed.

The CDR3 holds 12 amino acids from the cysteine to the phenylalanine. The only DNA kept is the CDR3, 36 bases in frame from the first base. As encoded in the germline V gene, CDR1 is SQVTM while CDR2 is ANQGSEA. V is pared back by 5 bases and J by 5 bases, with 12 bases lying between the germline termini. Beyond this particular receptor, the publication reports: Rather than purified T cells, the sorted CD138-negative fraction was a mixed bone marrow immune population. The correlation between IR-seq and RNA-seq shared clonotype proportions rose when single-read clonotypes were removed. Compared with RNA-seq, IR-seq captured clonotypes at much greater depth and more reliably, and a smaller IR-seq throughput was enough to identify most of the shared clonotypes. In IR-seq, single-read clonotypes were roughly 86% of clonotypes but roughly 3.2% of total reads; in RNA-seq they were 74.6% of clonotypes and more than 40% of reads.

Every patient had bone marrow sampled at the time of active disease. Ficoll-Hypaque density gradient centrifugation was used to isolate bone marrow mononuclear cells. Myeloma plasma cells were removed and CD138-negative cells were obtained by negative selection following labeling with CD138 magnetic microbeads on a MACS separator. Flow cytometry on an Attune NxT with CD138 antibodies was used to check the purity of the isolated cells. Total RNA was extracted using TRIzol reagent and was quantified on a NanoDrop spectrophotometer. For each patient, the CD138-negative bone marrow sample underwent paired RNA-seq and IR-seq. Starting from 400 to 450 ng RNA, TCR libraries were constructed with the Immunoverse kit using molecular barcoded adaptors that cover the alpha/delta and beta/gamma chains. TCR library preparation used the same RNA that went into transcriptome sequencing. An Illumina HiSeq 4000 with 2 x 150 cycles was used to sequence the TCR libraries. Turning to the authors' computational methods: Using MiXCR, which included quality filtering and error correction, TCR reads were aligned to human V, D, J and C references and then assembled into CDR3 clonotypes. The tcR package in R was used for analysis of clonotype counts and gene usage diversity. Raw mapping reads were checked after the RNA-seq reads had been mapped by STAR aligner version 2.5.3a onto the human GRCh37 genome. To test how sequencing depth affects detected clonotypes, IR-seq fastq files were randomly downsampled with Seqtk 1.3. The raw public data were reprocessed by TCRdb itself: fastp quality trimming at Q25, MiXCR clonotype calling, in-frame beta chains only. When rows share a CDR3 protein, they turn into one entry using the most common DNA and genes. It is TCRdb's table, rather than the study itself, that gives the V and J calls and clone size. The sample contains about 86,000 distinct CDR3 sequences, 12% of them found a single time. The ten largest clones take up about 15% of the sample.

This clonotype was counted many times. The antigen it recognizes is unknown. Base qualities are not at hand, and no much larger clone is one base apart. Sequencing was done on a sample of a population of CD138-negative cells sorted from bone marrow. This specimen's cell subset or site label, per the study, means: bone marrow mononuclear cells depleted of CD138+ plasma/myeloma cells by negative magnetic selection. The clonotype comes from a donor at least 40 years old with multiple myeloma. This receptor chain uses TRBV29-1 and TRBJ2-5; too little of a D gene remains to name it. The CDR3 loop reads CSVLPGLETQYF. At the DNA level, the sequence is TGCAGCGTTTTACCCGGATTGGAGACCCAGTACTTC.